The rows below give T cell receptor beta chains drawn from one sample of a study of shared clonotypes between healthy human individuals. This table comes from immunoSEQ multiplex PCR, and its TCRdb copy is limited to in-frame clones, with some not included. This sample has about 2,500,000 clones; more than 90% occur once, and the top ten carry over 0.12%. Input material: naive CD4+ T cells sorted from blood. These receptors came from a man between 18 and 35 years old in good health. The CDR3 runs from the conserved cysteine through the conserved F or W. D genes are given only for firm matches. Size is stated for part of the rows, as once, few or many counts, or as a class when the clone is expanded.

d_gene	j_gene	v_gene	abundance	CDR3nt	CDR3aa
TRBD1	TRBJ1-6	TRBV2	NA	TGTGCCAGTACAATTTTGGGACAGCTCAATTCACCCCTCCACTTT	CASTILGQLNSPLHF
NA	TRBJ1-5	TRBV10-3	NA	TGTGCCATCAGTGAGTCGATGGCAGGAGGGAATCAGCCCCAGCATTTT	CAISESMAGGNQPQHF
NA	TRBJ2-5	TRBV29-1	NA	TGCAGCGTTGAAGACAGCCAAGAGACCCAGTACTTC	CSVEDSQETQYF
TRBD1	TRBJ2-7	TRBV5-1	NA	TGCGCCAGCAGCTTGGGCCCGACAGGGGCCTACGAGCAGTACTTC	CASSLGPTGAYEQYF
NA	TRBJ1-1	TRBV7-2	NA	TGTGCCAGCAGCTCCTACCAGGGCACTGAAGCTTTCTTT	CASSSYQGTEAFF
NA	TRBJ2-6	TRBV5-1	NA	TGCGCCAGCAGCTTTTCGGGGTCTGGGGCCAACGTCCTGACTTTC	CASSFSGSGANVLTF
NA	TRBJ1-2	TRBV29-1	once	TGCAGCGTTGTTTCGACTAACAGGGAATCTAACTATGGCTACACCTTC	CSVVSTNRESNYGYTF
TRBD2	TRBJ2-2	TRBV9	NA	TGTGCCAGCAGCGCCAGACTAGCTGGTCTTCCCGGGGAGCTGTTTTTT	CASSARLAGLPGELFF
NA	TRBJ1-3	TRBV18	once	TGTGCCAGCTCACTACTACCCTCGAGCTCTGGAAACACCATATATTTT	CASSLLPSSSGNTIYF
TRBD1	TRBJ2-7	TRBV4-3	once	TGCGCCAGCAGCCAAGGGCTGCAGGGGGTTACCGAGCAGTACTTC	CASSQGLQGVTEQYF
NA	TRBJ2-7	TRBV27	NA	TGTGCCAGCAGTTTAAGCTTTGGGGTAGGGGGGCTCTCCTACGAGCAGTACTTC	CASSLSFGVGGLSYEQYF
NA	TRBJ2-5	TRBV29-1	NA	TGCAGCGCCTACCTGGCACAAGAGACCCAGTACTTC	CSAYLAQETQYF
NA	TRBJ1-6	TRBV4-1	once	TGCGCCAGCAGCCAAGAACAGGGTTTCACCCTCCACTTT	CASSQEQGFTLHF
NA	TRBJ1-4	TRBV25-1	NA	TGTGCCAGCAGTGAGCATCGGCCAGGGTATGAAAAACTGTTTTTT	CASSEHRPGYEKLFF
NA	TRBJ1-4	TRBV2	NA	TGTGCCAGCAGTGACACGGGCCGTAAAGAAAAACTGTTTTTT	CASSDTGRKEKLFF
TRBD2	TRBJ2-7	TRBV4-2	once	TGTGCCAGCAGCCAAGATCCAGGGACTATAATCGAGCAGTACTTC	CASSQDPGTIIEQYF
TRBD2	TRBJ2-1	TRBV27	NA	TGTGCCAGCAGTTTAGCGGGAGAGTCAGGTGAGCAGTTCTTC	CASSLAGESGEQFF
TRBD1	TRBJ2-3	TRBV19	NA	TGTGCCAGTAGAGGGGGACAGGGAACAGATACGCAGTATTTT	CASRGGQGTDTQYF
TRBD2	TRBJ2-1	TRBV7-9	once	TGTGCCAGCACCGGACTAGCCGACTCCTACAATGAGCAGTTCTTC	CASTGLADSYNEQFF
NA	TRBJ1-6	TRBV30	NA	TGTGCCTGGAGTTCTTCGGGTCAGGGGAATTCACCCCTCCACTTT	CAWSSSGQGNSPLHF
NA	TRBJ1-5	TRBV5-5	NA	TGTGCCAGCAGCCCCCACGGGGGCGGCAATCAGCCCCAGCATTTT	CASSPHGGGNQPQHF
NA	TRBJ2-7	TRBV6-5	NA	TGTGCCAGCAGTCGACGCCCCTCCCACGAGCAGTACTTC	CASSRRPSHEQYF
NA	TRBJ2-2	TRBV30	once	TGTGCCTGGAGCCCAGGACCGCCCGGGGAGCTGTTTTTT	CAWSPGPPGELFF
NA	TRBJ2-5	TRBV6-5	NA	TGTGCCAGCAGTTTTGGCCTCTGGGAGACCCAGTACTTC	CASSFGLWETQYF
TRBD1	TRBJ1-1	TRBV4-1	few	TGCGCCAGCAGCCAAAGGGCGGGGGACAGGTTGAACACTGAAGCTTTCTTT	CASSQRAGDRLNTEAFF
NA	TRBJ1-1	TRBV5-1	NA	TGCGCCAGCAGCTCTAGGGTCTCGGGAACTGAAGCTTTCTTT	CASSSRVSGTEAFF
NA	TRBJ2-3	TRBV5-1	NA	TGCGCCAGCAGGGGGGAATTACGCACAGATACGCAGTATTTT	CASRGELRTDTQYF
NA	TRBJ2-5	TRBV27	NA	TGTGCCAGCAGTTTCCTCGCGGCCGGGCCGCAGACCCAGTACTTC	CASSFLAAGPQTQYF
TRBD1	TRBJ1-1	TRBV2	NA	TGTGCCAGCTCTGGGACAGGGCTCACTGAAGCTTTCTTT	CASSGTGLTEAFF
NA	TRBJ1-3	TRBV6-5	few	TGTGCCAGCAGTTACGGGGGCTCTGGAAACACCATATATTTT	CASSYGGSGNTIYF
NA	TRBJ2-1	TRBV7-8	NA	TGTGCCAGCAGCCAGGATTGGGGGGACAGCTCCTTCAATGAGCAGTTCTTC	CASSQDWGDSSFNEQFF
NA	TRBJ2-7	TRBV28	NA	TGTGCCAGCAGCCGCCCCACACGACTCTACGAGCAGTACTTC	CASSRPTRLYEQYF
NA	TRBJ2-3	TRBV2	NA	TGTGCCAGCAAAAGAACCTTCACAGATACGCAGTATTTT	CASKRTFTDTQYF
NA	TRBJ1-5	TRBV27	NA	TGTGCCAGCAGTTCGGGGGGAGGCTATTGGAGACCCCAGCATTTT	CASSSGGGYWRPQHF
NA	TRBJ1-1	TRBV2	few	TGTGCCAGCAAGAGGGACGGCCTTGGGGCTTTCTTT	CASKRDGLGAFF
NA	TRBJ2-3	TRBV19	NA	TGTGCCAGTAGGCCAGGAGGTACAGATACGCAGTATTTT	CASRPGGTDTQYF
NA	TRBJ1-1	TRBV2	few	TGTGCCAGCAGTGATCCGACTACACTCACTGAAGCTTTCTTT	CASSDPTTLTEAFF
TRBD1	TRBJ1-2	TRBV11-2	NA	TGTGCCAGCAGCTTACGACAGGGGTTTGGCTACACCTTC	CASSLRQGFGYTF
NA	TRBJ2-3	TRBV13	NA	TGTGCCAGCAGCCAAGGCCAGGGCGGCACAGATACGCAGTATTTT	CASSQGQGGTDTQYF
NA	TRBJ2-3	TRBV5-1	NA	TGTGCCAGCAGCTTGGGACTGCTAGGAACAGATACGCAGTATTTT	CASSLGLLGTDTQYF
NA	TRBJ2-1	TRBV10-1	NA	TGCGCCAGCAGTGAGTCCCGGACCCTGGGCAATGAGCAGTTCTTC	CASSESRTLGNEQFF
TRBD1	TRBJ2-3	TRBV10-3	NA	TGTGCCATCAGCCAGGACAGGGGCACAGATACGCAGTATTTT	CAISQDRGTDTQYF
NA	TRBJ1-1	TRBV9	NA	TGTGCCAGCAGCGGTTCCCAGGGGACGACCACTGAAGCTTTCTTT	CASSGSQGTTTEAFF
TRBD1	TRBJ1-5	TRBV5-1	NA	TGCGCCAGCAGCAAAACGGGACAGGAGGGGCAGCCCCAGCATTTT	CASSKTGQEGQPQHF
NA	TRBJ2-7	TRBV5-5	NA	TGTGCCAGCAGCTTGGCTACGGACTATAGCTACGAGCAGTACTTC	CASSLATDYSYEQYF
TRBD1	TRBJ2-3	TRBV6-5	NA	TGTGCCAGCAGTAGGCAGGGGGCGCCCGCAGATACGCAGTATTTT	CASSRQGAPADTQYF
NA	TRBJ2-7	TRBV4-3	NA	TGCGCCAGCAGCCAAACAACCCGGACAGTCGAGCAGTACTTC	CASSQTTRTVEQYF
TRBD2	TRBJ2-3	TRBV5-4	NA	TGTGCCAGCAGCTTCCCGACTAGCGGATTCACAGATACGCAGTATTTT	CASSFPTSGFTDTQYF
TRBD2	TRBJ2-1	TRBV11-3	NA	TGTGCCAGCAGCTTAGAGCCGGGGGGTTACAATGAGCAGTTCTTC	CASSLEPGGYNEQFF
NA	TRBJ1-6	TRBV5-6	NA	TGTGCCAGCAGCTTGTTTGGGAATTCACCCCTCCACTTT	CASSLFGNSPLHF